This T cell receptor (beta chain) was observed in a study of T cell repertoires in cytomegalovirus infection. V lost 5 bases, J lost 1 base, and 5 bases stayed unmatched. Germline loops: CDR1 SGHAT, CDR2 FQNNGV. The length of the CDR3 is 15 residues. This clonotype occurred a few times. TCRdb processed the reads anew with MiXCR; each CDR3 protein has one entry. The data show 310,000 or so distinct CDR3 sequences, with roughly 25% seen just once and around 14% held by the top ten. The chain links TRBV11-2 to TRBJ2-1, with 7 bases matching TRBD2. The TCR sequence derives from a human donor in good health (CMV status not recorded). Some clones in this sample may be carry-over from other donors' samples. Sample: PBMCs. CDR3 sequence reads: CASSQEAGSYNEQFF. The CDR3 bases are TGTGCCAGCAGCCAAGAAGCGGGATCCTACAATGAGCAGTTCTTC.